Presented here are 4 T cell receptor beta chains from one specimen sequenced in a study of CD8 T cells in ankylosing spondylitis. TCRdb reprocessed the 5' RACE reads with MiXCR, giving one entry per CDR3 protein. The table shows 200,000 to 300,000 distinct CDR3 sequences, with approximately 8.4% occurring only once. Sequencing input: blood, either unsorted or a sorted T cell fraction (not recorded which). Receptors were obtained from a female donor with ankylosing spondylitis or in good health (not recorded which).

This clonotype was observed many times. The chain is built from TRBV20-1 and TRBJ2-5, with no clear D. In germline, CDR1 is DFQATT, CDR2 SNEGSKA (reference sequence). The V end lost 0 bases, the J end lost 5 bases, and 7 bases lay between the germline ends. The CDR3 runs to 12 residues. As DNA, the CDR3 is TGCAGTGCTAGAGATCTAGGGGAGACCCAGTACTTC. Its translation: CSARDLGETQYF.

This clonotype has more than one count but fewer than ten. This chain joins TRBV11-2 and TRBJ1-2, with D uncertain. The CDR3 totals 13 residues. The germline gives CDR1 SGHAT, CDR2 FQNNGV. Trimming left V 0 bases short and J 7 bases short, with 9 bases between. The DNA for the CDR3 is TGTGCCAGCAGCTTAGACCGGACGAGTGGCTACACCTTC. It is translated as CASSLDRTSGYTF.

Concerning this clonotype: With a much larger clone just one base away, this may be a read error. V and J are TRBV18 and TRBJ2-7; D ambiguous. Deletions cut 2 bases from V and 5 bases from J, with 13 bases between. The CDR3 is 14 amino acids. Germline CDR1 is KGHSH and CDR2 is LQKENI. CDR3 residues: CASSPWARPDEQYF. As DNA, the CDR3 is TGTGCCAGCTCACCATGGGCAAGGCCCGACGAGCAGTACTTC.

Ten or more counts support this clonotype. The rearrangement uses TRBV24-1 and TRBJ1-5, with a tentative D call TRBD1 (5 bases). The CDR3 loop spans 14 amino acids. Trimming removed 9 bases from V and 2 bases from J, with 13 bases in between. The germline V gene encodes CDR1 KGHDR and CDR2 SFDVKD. The DNA for the CDR3 is TGTGCCACCGGGGGGAAGGGCCGCAATCAGCCCCAGCATTTT. This codes for CATGGKGRNQPQHF.